Listed here are 26 T cell receptor beta chains from one sample, sequenced in a study of blood T cell repertoires in COVID-19. Data came from immunoSEQ multiplex PCR; TCRdb stores just in-frame clones and leaves some out. This repertoire shows approximately 350,000 clones, more than 70% found once; its top ten account for around 3%. Sequenced input: peripheral blood. The receptors here all came from a woman aged 25 to 39 with COVID-19, enrolled during active disease.

This clone was observed a single time. The chain couples TRBV9 to TRBJ1-2; 8 bases are a match to TRBD1. J was trimmed by 13 bases and V by 0 bases; bases with no gene match: 11. This CDR3 has 14 residues. Germline V gene data show CDR1 as SGDLS and CDR2 as YYNGEE. Here the CDR3 DNA reads TGTGCCAGCAGCGTAGGAATCGAGGGACAGGAGGTCACCTTC. Amino acid sequence: CASSVGIEGQEVTF.

The chain recombines TRBV7-2 with TRBJ2-1; D perhaps matches TRBD2 (5 bases). The length of the CDR3 is 15 residues. Trimming cost V 2 bases and J 3 bases, with 11 bases left between them. Germline V gene lookup returns CDR1 SGHTA and CDR2 FQGNSA. CDR3 sequence reads: CASSLLAELYNEQFF. CDR3 in DNA: TGTGCCAGCAGCTTACTAGCCGAACTCTACAATGAGCAGTTCTTC.

This clone came up once. The chain uses TRBV27 and TRBJ2-1, with 11 bases aligning to TRBD1. With 8 bases clipped from V and 4 bases from J, the junction kept 4 bases outside the gene matches. Per germline, CDR1 MNHEY and CDR2 SMNVEV (reference sequence). The CDR3 contains 14 residues. The CDR3 loop is CASGQGAGYNEQFF. The CDR3 nucleotides read TGTGCCAGCGGACAGGGGGCCGGGTACAATGAGCAGTTCTTC.

The chain has TRBV9 and TRBJ2-3, with unresolved D. The CDR3 runs 16 residues. V was shortened by 3 bases and J by 3 bases, with 17 bases between the two germline ends. Germline loops: CDR1 SGDLS, CDR2 YYNGEE. DNA of the CDR3: TGTGCCAGCAGCGCCCCCGTAGGAGCCGGTACAGATACGCAGTATTTT. Translation gives CASSAPVGAGTDTQYF.

This clone has only one observation. V is TRBV7-6 and J is TRBJ1-1; D may be TRBD1 (5 bases). Germline V gives CDR1 SGHVS, CDR2 FNYEAQ. The V gene lost 7 bases and the J gene lost 4 bases, with 22 bases spanning the gap. The CDR3 consists of 16 residues. In nucleotides, the CDR3 is TGTGCCAGCACCATCCCCGGGCAGGGTGGGTTCACTGAAGCTTTCTTT. Its protein is CASTIPGQGGFTEAFF.

V is TRBV6-2 or TRBV6-3 and J is TRBJ2-5; 10 bases map to TRBD1. The CDR3 has 16 residues. Per germline, CDR1 MNHEY and CDR2 SVGEGT. The V and J ends lost 2 bases and 5 bases, in that order; junction bases with no gene match: 8. The CDR3 sequence: CASSYGLGQGRETQYF. Written as DNA, the CDR3 is TGTGCCAGCAGTTACGGTTTGGGACAGGGGCGGGAGACCCAGTACTTC.

The chain combines TRBV5-6 with TRBJ2-3; D perhaps matches TRBD2 (5 bases). CDR1 and CDR2 from the germline V gene are SGHDT and YYEEEE. Between the trimmed V and J ends, which lost 2 bases and 9 bases, there was a span of 16 bases. CDR3 length: 14 amino acids. CDR3 sequence: CASSFGGSGVTQYF. Here the CDR3 DNA reads TGTGCCAGCAGCTTTGGCGGCAGCGGTGTCACGCAGTATTTT.

The chain combines TRBV27 with TRBJ2-3; tentative D call: TRBD2 (7 bases). The V gene's germline CDR1 is MNHEY and CDR2 SMNVEV (reference sequence). Trimming left V 5 bases short and J 4 bases short, with 16 bases between. There are 15 residues in the CDR3. CDR3 loop: CASSRRGGAADTQYF. CDR3 in DNA: TGTGCCAGCAGTAGAAGGGGGGGGGCGGCAGATACGCAGTATTTT.

The rearrangement joins TRBV27 to TRBJ2-3; weak D call: TRBD2 (5 bases). CDR3 length: 14 residues. The V end was cut by 6 bases, the J end by 4 bases, with 14 bases between. Germline lookup yields CDR1 MNHEY and CDR2 SMNVEV (reference sequence). The CDR3 DNA sequence: TGTGCCAGCAGGCCACTGCGGGCGGCAGATACGCAGTATTTT. Translating it yields CASRPLRAADTQYF.

This clone was counted a few times. The rearrangement joins TRBV7-9 to TRBJ2-3; no reliable D call. The CDR3 totals 14 residues. Germline lookup yields CDR1 SEHNR and CDR2 FQNEAQ (reference sequence). V was pared by 5 bases and J by 2 bases, with 11 bases between. DNA of the CDR3: TGTGCCAGCAGCAACTGGTTTTCCACAGATACGCAGTATTTT. Translating it yields CASSNWFSTDTQYF.

The chain is built from TRBV24-1 and TRBJ1-5; 11 bases fit TRBD1. V lost 3 bases and J lost 5; bases outside the gene matches: 2. CDR3 length: 15 amino acids. Germline V CDR1 and CDR2: KGHDR, SFDVKD. This CDR3 is CATSDPGQGDQPQHF. DNA for the CDR3: TGTGCCACCAGTGATCCGGGACAGGGGGATCAGCCCCAGCATTTT.

The chain combines TRBV5-1 with TRBJ2-1, with 12 nucleotides matching TRBD2. CDR3 size: 17 residues. The trim removed 0 bases at V and 9 bases at J, leaving 10 bases unmatched. Germline loops: CDR1 SGHRS, CDR2 YFSETQ. CDR3 residues: CASSLAPTSGGQIEQFF. The CDR3 DNA is TGCGCCAGCAGCTTGGCCCCGACTAGCGGGGGACAAATTGAGCAGTTCTTC.

The chain combines TRBV6-5 with TRBJ1-1; D possibly corresponds to TRBD1 (5 bases). Germline V lookup: CDR1 MNHEY, CDR2 SVGAGI. V was shortened by 10 bases and J by 5 bases, with 23 bases between the two germline ends. This CDR3 comprises 15 residues. The CDR3 region is CATLPSGRGKTEAFF. The CDR3 coding sequence is TGTGCCACATTACCGTCAGGGCGGGGGAAAACTGAAGCTTTCTTT.

J is TRBJ2-7 and V is TRBV6-5, with D maybe TRBD1 (6 bases). Germline V CDR1 and CDR2: MNHEY, SVGAGI. V was shortened by 5 bases and J by 4 bases, with 18 bases between the two germline ends. The CDR3 spans 15 residues. CDR3 in DNA: TGTGCCAGCAGTCCCTTGGGGGCCAAACAGTACGAGCAGTACTTC. It yields the protein CASSPLGAKQYEQYF.

The rearrangement uses TRBV9 and TRBJ2-5, with D perhaps TRBD2 (6 bases). Germline lookup yields CDR1 SGDLS and CDR2 YYNGEE. Trimming cost V 1 base and J 4 bases, with 11 bases left between them. This CDR3 has 14 residues. This CDR3 reads CASSVTGARETQYF. CDR3 nucleotides: TGTGCCAGCAGCGTAACGGGAGCTCGAGAGACCCAGTACTTC.

J is TRBJ2-7 and V is TRBV29-1; 9 positions match TRBD1. The V and J ends lost 6 bases and 5 bases, in that order; junction bases with no gene match: 11. The CDR3 is 14 amino acids. In germline, CDR1 is SQVTM, CDR2 ANQGSEA. The CDR3: CSVPGRTGVNEQYV. In DNA, the CDR3 is TGCAGCGTCCCCGGCCGGACAGGGGTGAACGAGCAGTACGTC.

The CDR3 protein is CASSPWTSGSQETQYF. The CDR3 DNA reads as TGTGCCAGCAGTCCCTGGACTAGCGGGTCCCAAGAGACCCAGTACTTC. The chain recombines TRBV28 with TRBJ2-5; TRBD2 matches 11 bases. This CDR3 is 16 amino acids long. Germline CDR1 and CDR2: MDHEN and SYDVKM. The V gene end was trimmed by 5 bases and the J gene end by 1 base; junction bases not matched to a gene: 6. Variable domain in full (rest from reference TRBV28 and TRBJ2-5): DVKVTQSSRYLVKRTGEKVFLECVQDMDHENMFWYRQDPGLGLRLIYFSYDVKMKEKGDIPEGYSVSREKKERFSLILESASTNQTSMYLCASSPWTSGSQETQYFGPGTRLLVL.

This chain uses TRBV6-2 or TRBV6-3 with TRBJ2-3; 7 bases align to TRBD1. V lost 5 bases, J lost 3 bases, and 5 bases stayed unmatched. This CDR3 comprises 14 residues. Germline V lookup: CDR1 MNHEY, CDR2 SVGEGT. DNA for the CDR3: TGTGCCAGCAGTCCAGACAGGGAGACAGATACGCAGTATTTT. Amino acid sequence: CASSPDRETDTQYF.

The J gene is TRBJ2-1, the V gene TRBV6-5; D gene ambiguous. V dropped 4 bases and J dropped 5 bases, with 12 bases sitting between them. The V gene's germline CDR1 is MNHEY and CDR2 SVGAGI. This CDR3 is built from 14 residues. The CDR3 region is CASSSGYTDNEQFF. DNA of the CDR3: TGTGCCAGCAGTTCCGGATATACAGACAATGAGCAGTTCTTC.

The chain combines TRBV19 with TRBJ2-1, with TRBD2 identical over 9 bases. The CDR3 has 16 amino acids. CDR1 and CDR2 (germline): LNHDA, SQIVND (reference sequence). V lost 6 bases, J lost 6 bases, and 12 bases stayed unmatched. The CDR3 sequence is CASSPAFGSGSNEQFF. Written as DNA, the CDR3 is TGTGCCAGTAGCCCAGCGTTCGGTAGCGGGAGCAATGAGCAGTTCTTC.

This clone appeared once. The V call is TRBV7-9, the J call TRBJ2-2; possibly TRBD2 for D (5 bases). Germline loops: CDR1 SEHNR, CDR2 FQNEAQ (reference sequence). The germline V and J ends were trimmed by 8 bases and 6 bases, with 13 bases remaining between them. The CDR3 length is 13 residues. CDR3 amino acids: CASLQARAGELFF. Written as DNA, the CDR3 is TGTGCCAGCCTCCAGGCGCGGGCCGGGGAGCTGTTTTTT.

The genes are TRBV2 and TRBJ1-6; no reliable D call. The V gene's germline CDR1 is SNHLY and CDR2 FYNNEI. V was cut by 7 bases and J by 0 bases, with 4 bases left in between. CDR3 size: 13 residues. CDR3 coding DNA: TGTGCCAGCATGAGCTCCTATAATTCACCCCTCCACTTT. Protein product: CASMSSYNSPLHF.

This clone was counted a single time. The chain recombines TRBV24-1 with TRBJ2-4; the match to TRBD1 covers 7 bases. This CDR3 contains 15 residues. The germline gives CDR1 KGHDR, CDR2 SFDVKD. After removal of 4 bases from V and 5 bases from J, the junction contained 7 bases not matched to a gene. CDR3 amino acids: CATSDGTVFQNIQYF. CDR3 bases: TGTGCCACCAGTGACGGGACAGTTTTTCAAAACATTCAGTACTTC.

CDR3 residues: CASSLNRATNTGELFF. The DNA for the CDR3 is TGTGCCAGCAGCCTGAACAGAGCAACGAACACCGGGGAGCTGTTTTTT. The rearrangement joins TRBV9 to TRBJ2-2; D uncertain. V lost 4 bases and J lost 0, with 13 bases in between. The CDR3 contains 16 residues. Per germline, CDR1 SGDLS and CDR2 YYNGEE.

J is TRBJ1-2 and V is TRBV7-8, with 9 bases matching TRBD1. V trimming: 1 base; J trimming: 5 bases; junction bases outside the gene matches: 17. Germline V lookup: CDR1 SGHVS, CDR2 FQNEAQ. This CDR3 has 19 amino acids. The CDR3 spells CASSLVRDNRGRDPYGYTF. CDR3 DNA: TGTGCCAGCAGCTTAGTAAGGGACAACAGGGGGCGCGACCCGTATGGCTACACCTTC.

This clone was counted only a few times. The rearrangement uses TRBV7-2 and TRBJ2-5, with D possibly TRBD2 on 5 matching bases. This CDR3 is built from 13 residues. Germline V gene data show CDR1 as SGHTA and CDR2 as FQGNSA. V was pared by 5 bases and J by 5 bases, with 12 bases between. CDR3 nucleotide sequence: TGTGCCAGCAGCCCACCGGGAAGGGAGACCCAGTACTTC. Translated, it gives CASSPPGRETQYF.